This T cell receptor (beta chain) was captured in a study of beta chain features in type 1 diabetes. Study-level findings and limits: A moderate, significant TCRB CDR3 shortening appeared in type 1 diabetes across four CD4+ subsets.

The entirety of the isolated RNA underwent reverse transcription, so expressed TCRB transcripts were sequenced. Libraries were prepared by immunoSEQ multiplex PCR; TCRdb keeps only in-frame clonotypes and omits some of them. Here the sample spans fewer than 900,000 clones, roughly 15% being singletons. The CDR3 loop spans 13 amino acids. Germline CDR1 is ENHRY and CDR2 is SYGVKD. V lost 5 bases, J lost 3 bases, and 2 bases stayed unmatched. This clone was picked up a small number of times. Its antigen is undetermined. Sequencing was done on a sample of naive CD4+ T cells from blood. The sequence came from a woman aged 18-29 years in good health. The chain uses TRBV10-3 and TRBJ2-7; 9 bases are a match to TRBD1. For the CDR3, the DNA is TGTGCCATCAGTAGGGACAGGGTCTACGAGCAGTACTTC. Protein sequence: CAISRDRVYEQYF.